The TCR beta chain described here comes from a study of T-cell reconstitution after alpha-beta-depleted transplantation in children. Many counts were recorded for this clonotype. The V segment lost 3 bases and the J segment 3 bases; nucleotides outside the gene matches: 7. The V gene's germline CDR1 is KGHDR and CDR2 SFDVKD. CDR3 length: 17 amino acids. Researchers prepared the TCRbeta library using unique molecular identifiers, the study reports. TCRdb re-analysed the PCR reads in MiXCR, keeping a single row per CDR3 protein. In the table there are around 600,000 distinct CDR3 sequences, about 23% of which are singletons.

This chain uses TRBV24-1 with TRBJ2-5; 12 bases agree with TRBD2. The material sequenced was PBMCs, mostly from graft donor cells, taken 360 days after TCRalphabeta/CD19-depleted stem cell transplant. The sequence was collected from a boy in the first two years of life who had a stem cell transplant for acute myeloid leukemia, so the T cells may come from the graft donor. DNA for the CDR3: TGTGCCACCAGTGATCTAGCGGGGGGGCCGGGGGAAGAGACCCAGTACTTC. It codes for CATSDLAGGPGEETQYF.